Listed below are T cell receptor beta chains from one sample, sequenced in a study of cytotoxic CD8 clonotypes in ibrutinib-treated CLL. Measured with immunoSEQ multiplex PCR; TCRdb has only the in-frame clones, and not every one. The table lists roughly 190,000 clones, around 70% of them singletons. The sample here was PBMCs, taken after 24 months of ibrutinib treatment. These receptors were taken from a human donor with chronic lymphocytic leukemia. Both conserved end residues are part of each CDR3. Each record gives: J gene, clone size, V gene, D gene, CDR3 protein, CDR3 DNA. The D gene is left open where the match is weak. For some rows the clone size is stated as once, few or many, or as a class when expanded; others skip it.

J: TRBJ2-7
size: few
V: TRBV11-2
D: TRBD2
CDR3: CASSLDGSGSYEQYF
DNA: TGTGCCAGCAGCTTAGATGGTAGCGGGAGTTACGAGCAGTACTTC

J: TRBJ1-5
size: few
V: TRBV21-1
D: .
CDR3: CATSQFRVADQPQHF
DNA: TGTGCCACCAGTCAGTTCAGGGTGGCGGATCAGCCCCAGCATTTT

J: TRBJ1-2
size: .
V: TRBV28
D: .
CDR3: CASRPTGTLAYGYTF
DNA: TGTGCCAGCAGACCCACCGGGACCTTGGCCTATGGCTACACCTTC

J: TRBJ2-7
size: once
V: TRBV11-2
D: TRBD1
CDR3: CASSLGVGKGTGGRYEQYF
DNA: TGTGCCAGCAGCTTGGGTGTCGGGAAGGGGACAGGGGGCAGGTACGAGCAGTACTTC

J: TRBJ1-1
size: .
V: TRBV5-1
D: .
CDR3: CASSLELTTEAFF
DNA: TGCGCCAGCAGCTTGGAACTGACCACTGAAGCTTTCTTT

J: TRBJ2-7
size: .
V: TRBV7-9
D: .
CDR3: CASSLFSREYFWEQYF
DNA: TGTGCCAGCAGCTTATTTTCGCGGGAATATTTTTGGGAGCAGTACTTC

J: TRBJ2-7
size: .
V: TRBV5-4
D: .
CDR3: CASSLWGREQYF
DNA: TGTGCCAGCAGCTTATGGGGTCGGGAGCAGTACTTC

J: TRBJ2-7
size: .
V: TRBV5-4
D: TRBD2
CDR3: CASRNGTSSREQYF
DNA: TGTGCCAGCAGAAATGGGACTAGCTCGCGGGAGCAGTACTTC

J: TRBJ2-7
size: .
V: TRBV2
D: TRBD2
CDR3: CASRPGLAGVYEQYF
DNA: TGTGCCAGCCGTCCGGGACTAGCGGGAGTATACGAGCAGTACTTC

J: TRBJ2-7
size: .
V: TRBV6-5
D: TRBD1
CDR3: CASSSVGQQNYEQYF
DNA: TGTGCCAGCAGTTCCGTGGGACAGCAAAACTACGAGCAGTACTTC

J: TRBJ1-3
size: few
V: TRBV7-9
D: .
CDR3: CASSSTGAGSGNTIYF
DNA: TGTGCCAGCAGCTCAACCGGCGCCGGCTCTGGAAACACCATATATTTT

J: TRBJ2-1
size: few
V: TRBV19
D: TRBD2
CDR3: CASSQGLAGLNEQFF
DNA: TGTGCCAGTAGCCAGGGACTAGCGGGGTTAAATGAGCAGTTCTTC

J: TRBJ2-1
size: few
V: TRBV5-1
D: .
CDR3: CASSLMSVSYNEQFF
DNA: TGCGCCAGCAGCTTGATGAGCGTATCCTACAATGAGCAGTTCTTC

J: TRBJ2-5
size: .
V: TRBV28
D: .
CDR3: CASSLSAGTTETQYF
DNA: TGTGCCAGCAGTTTATCGGCGGGTACGACCGAGACCCAGTACTTC

J: TRBJ1-2
size: once
V: TRBV15
D: TRBD1
CDR3: CATSRDKKGGPPGGYTF
DNA: TGTGCCACCAGCAGAGACAAAAAAGGGGGCCCTCCCGGTGGCTACACCTTC

J: TRBJ1-2
size: .
V: TRBV5-4
D: .
CDR3: CASSPAWQWKGYTF
DNA: TGTGCCAGCAGCCCGGCGTGGCAGTGGAAGGGCTACACCTTC

J: TRBJ2-1
size: .
V: TRBV30
D: .
CDR3: CAWRKTSRRIF
DNA: TGTGCCTGGAGGAAGACGTCCAGGCGAATCTTC

J: TRBJ1-5
size: few
V: TRBV7-2
D: .
CDR3: CASSSGLYQPQHF
DNA: TGTGCCAGCAGCTCCGGCTTGTACCAGCCCCAGCATTTT

J: TRBJ2-1
size: .
V: TRBV11-2
D: .
CDR3: CASSLFRPYNEQFF
DNA: TGTGCCAGCAGCTTATTTCGTCCCTACAATGAGCAGTTCTTC

J: TRBJ1-2
size: .
V: TRBV6-6
D: .
CDR3: CASSYLSGAEGYTF
DNA: TGTGCCAGCAGTTACCTTTCAGGGGCGGAAGGCTACACCTTC

J: TRBJ1-2
size: .
V: TRBV6-5
D: .
CDR3: CASSYRGEDYGYTF
DNA: TGTGCCAGCAGTTACAGGGGGGAGGACTATGGCTACACCTTC

J: TRBJ2-7
size: .
V: TRBV30
D: TRBD1
CDR3: CAWRSGVWDRGTYEQYF
DNA: TGTGCCTGGAGGTCAGGGGTGTGGGACAGGGGCACCTACGAGCAGTACTTC

J: TRBJ1-2
size: .
V: TRBV5-4
D: TRBD1
CDR3: CASSLEQGAAYGYTF
DNA: TGTGCCAGCAGCTTGGAACAGGGGGCGGCCTATGGCTACACCTTC

J: TRBJ1-1
size: few
V: TRBV7-6
D: .
CDR3: CASSAWGVTEAFF
DNA: TGTGCCAGCAGTGCATGGGGCGTGACTGAAGCTTTCTTT

J: TRBJ2-7
size: .
V: TRBV15
D: .
CDR3: CATSSARDPEWGEQYF
DNA: TGTGCCACCAGCAGTGCTCGGGACCCCGAATGGGGCGAGCAGTACTTC

J: TRBJ2-1
size: few
V: TRBV4-2
D: TRBD2
CDR3: CASSQPSGRNEQFF
DNA: TGTGCCAGCAGCCAACCTAGCGGGAGAAATGAGCAGTTCTTC

J: TRBJ2-5
size: .
V: TRBV11-2
D: .
CDR3: CASSLDPGTAQETQYF
DNA: TGTGCCAGCAGCTTAGACCCGGGAACAGCACAAGAGACCCAGTACTTC

J: TRBJ2-7
size: .
V: TRBV9
D: TRBD1
CDR3: CASSVEQGTTYEQYF
DNA: TGTGCCAGCAGCGTCGAACAGGGGACCACTTACGAGCAGTACTTC

J: TRBJ2-1
size: .
V: TRBV6-1
D: .
CDR3: CASSEAWTWRSNEQFF
DNA: TGTGCCAGCAGTGAAGCATGGACCTGGAGGAGCAATGAGCAGTTCTTC

J: TRBJ2-1
size: .
V: TRBV28
D: .
CDR3: CASSLVQGWEGYNEQFF
DNA: TGTGCCAGCAGTCTCGTCCAGGGGTGGGAGGGTTACAATGAGCAGTTCTTC

J: TRBJ2-1
size: .
V: TRBV13
D: TRBD1
CDR3: CASSSTRGPSSYNEQFF
DNA: TGTGCCAGCAGCTCTACCAGGGGGCCAAGCTCCTACAATGAGCAGTTCTTC

J: TRBJ2-1
size: .
V: TRBV7-9
D: TRBD2
CDR3: CASSIRLAGGPTEQFF
DNA: TGTGCCAGCAGCATCCGACTAGCGGGAGGGCCCACTGAGCAGTTCTTC

J: TRBJ2-2
size: .
V: TRBV2
D: .
CDR3: CASSEDRRNTGELFF
DNA: TGTGCCAGCAGCGAAGACAGGAGAAACACCGGGGAGCTGTTTTTT

J: TRBJ2-7
size: few
V: TRBV5-4
D: .
CDR3: CASSLELHSYEQYF
DNA: TGTGCCAGCAGCTTGGAACTACATAGTTACGAGCAGTACTTC

J: TRBJ2-3
size: once
V: TRBV7-3
D: .
CDR3: CASSLGPGTSTDTQYF
DNA: TGTGCCAGCAGCTTAGGGCCCGGGACTAGCACAGATACGCAGTATTTT

J: TRBJ2-1
size: .
V: TRBV11-3
D: TRBD2
CDR3: CASSLALAGGYNEQFF
DNA: TGTGCCAGCAGCTTAGCCTTGGCGGGAGGCTACAATGAGCAGTTCTTC

J: TRBJ2-2
size: .
V: TRBV7-9
D: TRBD2
CDR3: CAGYGGRLRPGELFF
DNA: TGTGCCGGGTACGGCGGGAGGCTAAGACCCGGGGAGCTGTTTTTT

J: TRBJ1-3
size: .
V: TRBV10-3
D: .
CDR3: CAISESKVPKDSGNTIYF
DNA: TGTGCCATCAGTGAGTCGAAAGTACCCAAGGACTCTGGAAACACCATATATTTT

J: TRBJ2-1
size: .
V: TRBV9
D: TRBD2
CDR3: CASSPPPGLAGYNEQFF
DNA: TGTGCCAGCAGCCCCCCCCCGGGACTAGCGGGCTACAATGAGCAGTTCTTC

J: TRBJ2-1
size: .
V: TRBV30
D: TRBD1
CDR3: CAWGRDRNYNEQFF
DNA: TGTGCCTGGGGCCGGGACAGGAACTACAATGAGCAGTTCTTC

J: TRBJ2-1
size: .
V: TRBV7-7
D: .
CDR3: CASSLTLVFASGIGLNEQFF
DNA: TGTGCCAGCAGCTTAACGTTGGTGTTCGCCTCCGGAATTGGTTTGAATGAGCAGTTCTTC

J: TRBJ2-1
size: .
V: TRBV10-3
D: TRBD2
CDR3: CAIGLASNEQFF
DNA: TGTGCCATCGGACTAGCGAGTAATGAGCAGTTCTTC

J: TRBJ2-7
size: .
V: TRBV6-6
D: .
CDR3: CASSYGQGRFYEQYF
DNA: TGTGCCAGCAGTTACGGGCAGGGAAGGTTCTACGAGCAGTACTTC

J: TRBJ2-2
size: .
V: TRBV30
D: TRBD1
CDR3: CAWRTGTNTGELFF
DNA: TGTGCCTGGAGGACAGGGACGAACACCGGGGAGCTGTTTTTT

J: TRBJ2-1
size: .
V: TRBV9
D: TRBD2
CDR3: CASSVSGRAHYNEQFF
DNA: TGTGCCAGCAGCGTTAGCGGGAGGGCGCATTACAATGAGCAGTTCTTC

J: TRBJ2-7
size: few
V: TRBV11-2
D: TRBD2
CDR3: CASRRLAGRTYEQYF
DNA: TGTGCCAGCAGACGACTAGCAGGGAGGACGTACGAGCAGTACTTC

J: TRBJ1-2
size: .
V: TRBV5-1
D: .
CDR3: CASSSGEGTRLNYGYTF
DNA: TGCGCCAGCAGCTCGGGAGAGGGAACCAGACTTAACTATGGCTACACCTTC

J: TRBJ2-7
size: .
V: TRBV28
D: .
CDR3: CASSTSGRAYEQYF
DNA: TGTGCCAGCAGTACGTCCGGCAGGGCCTACGAGCAGTACTTC

J: TRBJ1-3
size: .
V: TRBV9
D: .
CDR3: CASSGNREFAGNTIYF
DNA: TGTGCCAGCAGCGGAAACAGGGAGTTCGCTGGAAACACCATATATTTT

J: TRBJ1-2
size: few
V: TRBV7-6
D: TRBD1
CDR3: CASSGRGSGYTF
DNA: TGTGCCAGCAGCGGCAGGGGGTCGGGCTACACCTTC

J: TRBJ1-3
size: .
V: TRBV5-1
D: .
CDR3: CASSLAPGRGNTIYF
DNA: TGCGCCAGCAGCTTGGCCCCAGGGAGAGGAAACACCATATATTTT

J: TRBJ2-2
size: once
V: TRBV7-3
D: .
CDR3: CASSSRQIANTGELFF
DNA: TGTGCCAGCAGCTCACGACAGATCGCGAACACCGGGGAGCTGTTTTTT

J: TRBJ2-3
size: .
V: TRBV11-2
D: .
CDR3: CASSFDRSTDTQYF
DNA: TGTGCCAGCAGCTTTGACAGGAGCACAGATACGCAGTATTTT

J: TRBJ2-2
size: few
V: TRBV9
D: .
CDR3: CASSVYRVDTGELFF
DNA: TGTGCCAGCAGCGTATACAGGGTTGACACCGGGGAGCTGTTTTTT